Listed here are 18 T cell receptor beta chains from one sample, sequenced in a study of shared clonotypes between healthy human individuals. As defined, naive CD8 cells were CD45RO-negative and positively selected for CCR7, with terminally differentiated effector memory CD45RA+ cells excluded. The method was immunoSEQ multiplex PCR; TCRdb's version includes in-frame clones alone and lacks a portion of them. This sample has around 1.9 million clones, with approximately 92% found just once. The sequencing sample was made of naive CD8+ T cells from PBMCs. Receptor source: a man aged 18 to 30 in good health. Some clones in this sample may be carry-over from other donors' samples.

The J gene is TRBJ2-2, the V gene TRBV28; D call uncertain. CDR3 length: 16 amino acids. V was shortened by 6 bases and J by 7 bases, with 21 bases between the two germline ends. In germline, CDR1 is MDHEN, CDR2 SYDVKM. The CDR3 protein is CASSPQLAPPGGELFF. Here the CDR3 DNA reads TGTGCCAGCAGCCCCCAGCTGGCGCCCCCGGGCGGGGAGCTGTTTTTT. Full variable domain (outside the CDR3, taken from reference TRBV28 and TRBJ2-2): DVKVTQSSRYLVKRTGEKVFLECVQDMDHENMFWYRQDPGLGLRLIYFSYDVKMKEKGDIPEGYSVSREKKERFSLILESASTNQTSMYLCASSPQLAPPGGELFFGEGSRLTVL.

The chain couples TRBV6-5 to TRBJ2-7, with a tentative D call TRBD2 (6 bases). The CDR3 consists of 15 residues. The germline gives CDR1 MNHEY, CDR2 SVGAGI. The V gene lost 2 bases and the J gene lost 0 bases, with 11 bases spanning the gap. The CDR3 DNA follows: TGTGCCAGCAGTTACGGGAGGACCGGCTCCTACGAGCAGTACTTC. The encoded protein is CASSYGRTGSYEQYF.

This chain links TRBV11-3 with TRBJ2-1; the match to TRBD1 covers 8 bases. Germline V gene lookup returns CDR1 SGHNT and CDR2 YENEEA. The CDR3 runs to 16 residues. J lost 12 bases, V lost 5 bases, and 18 bases had no gene match. CDR3 sequence: CASSPRMAGGEPWQFF. DNA of the CDR3: TGTGCCAGCAGCCCCCGTATGGCAGGGGGCGAACCTTGGCAGTTCTTC.

This sequence joins TRBV5-1 and TRBJ2-5, with D perhaps given as TRBD1 or TRBD2 (6 bases each). The CDR3 loop spans 14 amino acids. CDR1 SGHRS and CDR2 YFSETQ come from the germline V gene. Trimming shortened V by 3 bases and J by 11 bases, and 20 bases separated the two germline ends. CDR3 protein: CASSSLTGTAHQYF. In DNA, the CDR3 is TGCGCCAGCAGCTCCCTCACAGGGACTGCACATCAGTACTTC.

V is TRBV7-9 and J is TRBJ2-1; D gene unclear. V was shortened by 4 bases and J by 7 bases, with 14 bases between the two germline ends. Germline V gene sequence: CDR1 SEHNR, CDR2 FQNEAQ (reference sequence). CDR3 length: 14 residues. This chain's CDR3 is CASSSPTLQNEQFF. CDR3 coding DNA: TGTGCCAGCAGCTCGCCTACCCTTCAGAATGAGCAGTTCTTC.

The CDR3 here is CASNAPPNYGYTF. The CDR3, as DNA: TGTGCCAGTAATGCCCCTCCTAACTATGGCTACACCTTC. The chain couples TRBV19 to TRBJ1-2; unclear D gene. Trimming left V 7 bases short and J 0 bases short, with 9 bases between. Looked up from germline, CDR1 is LNHDA and CDR2 is SQIVND (reference sequence). This CDR3 contains 13 residues.

The rearrangement joins TRBV27 to TRBJ1-3; D is unresolved. Trimming left V 6 bases short and J 4 bases short, with 4 bases between. The CDR3 loop spans 11 amino acids. Per germline, CDR1 MNHEY and CDR2 SMNVEV (reference sequence). The CDR3 DNA follows: TGTGCCAGCAGAACAGGAAACACCATATATTTT. It translates to CASRTGNTIYF.

This clone was observed a handful of times. The same CDR3 is also encoded by other DNA sequences in this sample. This chain links TRBV28 with TRBJ1-2; D perhaps matches TRBD1 (5 bases). This CDR3 region has 13 residues. The V end lost 3 bases, the J end lost 0 bases, and 5 bases lay between the germline ends. CDR1 is MDHEN and CDR2 is SYDVKM in the germline V gene. CDR3 nucleotides: TGTGCCAGCAGTTTGACAGCTAACTATGGCTACACCTTC. Encoded protein: CASSLTANYGYTF.

This chain uses TRBV6-5 with TRBJ2-2; D not certain. The V end was cut by 8 bases, the J end by 0 bases, with 10 bases between. Germline loops: CDR1 MNHEY, CDR2 SVGAGI. The CDR3 has 14 amino acids. The CDR3 DNA is TGTGCCAGCGGGCCGGCATCGAACACCGGGGAGCTGTTTTTT. Its translation: CASGPASNTGELFF.

This chain links TRBV10-3 with TRBJ1-1; maybe TRBD1 (5 bases). The CDR3 runs to 11 residues. Trimming took off 11 bases at V and 3 bases at J, with 10 bases between the two ends. CDR1 ENHRY and CDR2 SYGVKD come from the germline V gene. The CDR3, as DNA: TGTGCCGTATTAGGGGACACTGAAGCTTTCTTT. As protein: CAVLGDTEAFF.

The chain carries TRBV29-1 and TRBJ2-7, with 11 bases lining up with TRBD1. V gave up 7 bases and J gave up 4 bases; unmatched junction bases: 6. Germline CDR1 reads SQVTM; CDR2 reads ANQGSEA. The CDR3 totals 13 residues. This CDR3 is CSAADRGLYEQYF. CDR3 DNA sequence: TGCAGCGCCGCGGACAGGGGGCTTTACGAGCAGTACTTC.

J is TRBJ2-7 and V is TRBV14, with 9 bases lining up with TRBD1. In germline, CDR1 is SGHDN, CDR2 FVKESK. V trimming: 4 bases; J trimming: 4 bases; junction bases outside the gene matches: 5. This CDR3 comprises 14 residues. The CDR3 here is CASSRTGAAYEQYF. CDR3 coding DNA: TGTGCCAGCAGCCGGACAGGGGCCGCATACGAGCAGTACTTC.

This chain uses TRBV5-4 with TRBJ2-5; 16 bases agree with TRBD2. This CDR3 contains 18 residues. Trimming at V came to 0 bases and at J to 5 bases, leaving 7 bases not matched to a gene. Germline assignment: CDR1 SGHNT and CDR2 YYREEE (reference sequence). Written as DNA, the CDR3 is TGTGCCAGCAGCTTGGTGGGACTAGCGGGAGGGCCTAGGGAGACCCAGTACTTC. It specifies CASSLVGLAGGPRETQYF. The full variable domain, rest sourced from reference TRBV5-4 and TRBJ2-5, is ETGVTQSPTHLIKTRGQQVTLRCSSQSGHNTVSWYQQALGQGPQFIFQYYREEENGRGNFPPRFSGLQFPNYSSELNVNALELDDSALYLCASSLVGLAGGPRETQYFGPGTRLLVL.

The chain recombines TRBV5-8 with TRBJ1-1; no definite D call. V was pared by 1 base and J by 10 bases, with 17 bases between. Germline CDR1 SGHTS, CDR2 YDEGEE. The CDR3 runs to 14 residues. CDR3 in DNA: TGTGCCAGCAGCTTGCAGAATAGCCCCACGGCAGCTTTCTTT. Translation gives CASSLQNSPTAAFF.

About this clone: This same CDR3 is encoded by further DNA sequences in the sample. The V and J genes are TRBV27 and TRBJ1-4, with a possible D match to TRBD1 (5 bases). Per germline, CDR1 MNHEY and CDR2 SMNVEV (reference sequence). V shed 3 bases and J shed 8 bases, with 13 bases lying between them. There are 14 residues in the CDR3. CDR3 loop: CASSFRQGGEKLFF. The CDR3 bases are TGTGCCAGCAGTTTCCGTCAGGGTGGAGAAAAACTGTTTTTT. Looking up the rest from reference TRBV27 and TRBJ1-4 gives the full variable domain: EAQVTQNPRYLITVTGKKLTVTCSQNMNHEYMSWYRQDPGLGLRQIYYSMNVEVTDKGDVPEGYKVSRKEKRNFPLILESPSPNQTSLYFCASSFRQGGEKLFFGSGTQLSVL.

This clone was found once. The rearrangement uses TRBV9 and TRBJ2-2, with 7 bases matching TRBD1. Germline V CDR1 and CDR2: SGDLS, YYNGEE. Trimming took 1 base from V and 2 from J; bases not matched to a gene: 8. This CDR3 is built from 17 residues. This CDR3 reads CASSVPRTGANTGELFF. CDR3 DNA sequence: TGTGCCAGCAGCGTACCCCGGACAGGCGCCAACACCGGGGAGCTGTTTTTT.

This clone was seen a handful of times. This sample also contains other DNA sequences that code for the same CDR3. The V and J genes are TRBV7-9 and TRBJ1-5, with D uncertain. CDR1 is SEHNR and CDR2 is FQNEAQ in the germline V gene (reference sequence). CDR3 length equals 12 residues. V lost 2 bases to trimming and J lost 6 bases, with 5 bases between them. Written as DNA, the CDR3 is TGTGCCAGCAGCTTATCCAGTCAGCCCCAGCATTTT. This encodes CASSLSSQPQHF.

The V call is TRBV7-9, the J call TRBJ2-1; the D gene is possibly TRBD1 (5 bases). CDR1 and CDR2 (germline): SEHNR, FQNEAQ (reference sequence). The length of the CDR3 is 14 residues. The V gene lost 2 bases and the J gene lost 3 bases, with 8 bases spanning the gap. Here the CDR3 DNA reads TGTGCCAGCAGCTTACCAGACAGCTACAATGAGCAGTTCTTC. Its protein is CASSLPDSYNEQFF.